The 11 T cell receptor beta chains in this list originate from one sample, sequenced in a study of Graves' ophthalmopathy and Graves' hyperthyroidism. The TCR beta CDR3 regions underwent amplification from RNA transcripts. RT-PCR with HTBI primers came first, then second-round multiplex PCR. TCRdb re-derived calls from the multiplex PCR reads in MiXCR, one entry per CDR3 protein. Of 1 million to 1.3 million distinct CDR3 sequences listed, about two fifths are singletons. The material sequenced was peripheral blood or thyroid tissue (not recorded which). The receptors were gathered from an adult man with Graves' hyperthyroidism.

This clonotype was observed many times. This rearrangement joins TRBV19 to TRBJ2-5; no clear D gene. The CDR3 consists of 14 residues. V lost 3 bases to trimming and J lost 5 bases, with 13 bases between them. Germline CDR1 is LNHDA and CDR2 is SQIVND (reference sequence). DNA for the CDR3: TGTGCCAGTAGTATGATAGGCACGATGGAGACCCAGTACTTC. Protein product: CASSMIGTMETQYF. The entire variable domain, with the rest obtained from reference TRBV19 and TRBJ2-5, is as follows: DGGITQSPKYLFRKEGQNVTLSCEQNLNHDAMYWYRQDPGQGLRLIYYSQIVNDFQKGDIAEGYSVSREKKESFPLTVTSAQKNPTAFYLCASSMIGTMETQYFGPGTRLLVL.

This clonotype was seen a handful of times. The gene calls are TRBV7-6 and TRBJ1-3; D call uncertain. Trimming took 5 bases from V and 4 from J, leaving 18 bases between them. Germline CDR1 and CDR2: SGHVS and FNYEAQ. The CDR3 runs 16 residues. Written as DNA, the CDR3 is TGTGCCAGCAGCCGAAGGACTCTGACGGGAGGAAACACCATATATTTT. This translates into CASSRRTLTGGNTIYF.

This clonotype was picked up many times. One end of the junction is discordant with germline, which a read error may explain. The CDR3 spells CASSMGGTYGYTF. CDR3 sequence (DNA): TGCGCAAGTTCGATGGGGGGGACCTATGGCTACACCTTC. This chain links TRBV19 with TRBJ1-2, with TRBD1 as a possible D gene (5 bases). Germline-derived CDR1 and CDR2 are LNHDA and SQIVND (reference sequence). This CDR3 region has 13 residues. Full variable domain (remainder filled in from reference TRBV19 and TRBJ1-2): DGGITQSPKYLFRKEGQNVTLSCEQNLNHDAMYWYRQDPGQGLRLIYYSQIVNDFQKGDIAEGYSVSREKKESFPLTVTSAQKNPTAFYLCASSMGGTYGYTFGSGTRLTVV.

In this sample, this clonotype turned up many times. The genes are TRBV7-2 and TRBJ2-5; 7 bases are shared with TRBD2. Germline assignment: CDR1 SGHTA and CDR2 FQGNSA. The V segment lost 5 bases and the J segment 1 base; nucleotides outside the gene matches: 4. CDR3 size: 14 residues. The CDR3 spells CASSRAGLQETQYF. The DNA for the CDR3 is TGTGCCAGCAGCCGAGCGGGACTCCAAGAGACCCAGTACTTC. Using reference TRBV7-2 and TRBJ2-5 for the parts outside the CDR3, the full variable domain is GAGVSQSPSNKVTEKGKDVELRCDPISGHTALYWYRQSLGQGLEFLIYFQGNSAPDKSGLPSDRFSAERTGGSVSTLTIQRTQQEDSAVYLCASSRAGLQETQYFGPGTRLLVL.

About this clonotype: Possible read error: a much larger clone is one base away. The chain uses TRBV7-9 and TRBJ2-7; perhaps D is TRBD1 or TRBD2 (5 bases each). Germline V gene lookup returns CDR1 SEHNR and CDR2 FQNEAQ (reference sequence). The CDR3 is 15 residues long. The CDR3 region has the DNA TGTGCCATCAGCTTATGGGACGAGGAATACTACGAGCAGTACTTC. This sequence encodes CAISLWDEEYYEQYF.

The chain employs TRBV7-2 and TRBJ2-5, with TRBD2 identical over 7 bases. The ends lost 9 bases at V and 2 bases at J; junction bases unmatched: 12. The CDR3 is 15 residues long. Germline V gene data show CDR1 as SGHTA and CDR2 as FQGNSA. The CDR3 protein is CASGGGGLGQETQYF. CDR3 coding DNA: TGTGCCAGTGGTGGCGGGGGTCTGGGACAAGAGACCCAGTACTTC. Using reference TRBV7-2 and TRBJ2-5 for the parts outside the CDR3, the full variable domain is GAGVSQSPSNKVTEKGKDVELRCDPISGHTALYWYRQSLGQGLEFLIYFQGNSAPDKSGLPSDRFSAERTGGSVSTLTIQRTQQEDSAVYLCASGGGGLGQETQYFGPGTRLLVL.

The sample holds many counts of this clonotype. The V gene is TRBV9, the J gene TRBJ2-5; D remains unclear. Per germline, CDR1 SGDLS and CDR2 YYNGEE. This CDR3 has 12 residues. V was clipped by 0 bases and J by 5 bases, with 5 bases between them. The CDR3 here is CASSVDHETQYF. The CDR3, as DNA: TGTGCCAGCAGCGTAGATCATGAGACCCAGTACTTC.

The sample holds a few counts of this clonotype. The chain uses TRBV4-3 and TRBJ1-4; D is undetermined. CDR1 and CDR2 (germline): LGHNA, YSLEER. The length of the CDR3 is 15 residues. Trimming pared 0 bases from V and 5 bases from J, leaving 10 bases between. CDR3 nucleotides: TGCGCCAGCAGCCAAGAGATAGGGCGAAATGAAAAACTGTTTTTT. Its protein is CASSQEIGRNEKLFF.

V is TRBV10-2 and J is TRBJ2-7; 7 nucleotides align to TRBD1. Losses at the gene ends were 2 bases for V and 5 bases for J; bases not matched to a gene: 3. CDR1 and CDR2 (germline): WSHSY, SAAADI. The CDR3 contains 13 residues. CDR3 DNA: TGCGCCAGCAGTGAGCCGGACAGGAACGAGCAGTACTTC. Protein sequence: CASSEPDRNEQYF.

The chain couples TRBV20-1 to TRBJ1-5; TRBD1 might be the D (6 bases). Deletions cut 5 bases from V and 3 bases from J, with 14 bases between. CDR3 length: 14 amino acids. The germline gives CDR1 DFQATT, CDR2 SNEGSKA (reference sequence). This CDR3 is CSAPLQGVNQPQHF. In nucleotides, the CDR3 is TGCAGTGCTCCCTTACAGGGTGTCAATCAGCCCCAGCATTTT.

This rearrangement joins TRBV11-2 to TRBJ1-1; D may be TRBD1 (5 bases). The V end was cut by 5 bases, the J end by 0 bases, with 13 bases between. CDR3 length: 15 residues. CDR1 SGHAT and CDR2 FQNNGV come from the germline V gene. DNA for the CDR3: TGTGCCAGCAGCGAAGGGGCTGTAATGAACACTGAAGCTTTCTTT. Translating gives CASSEGAVMNTEAFF.